These 29 T cell receptor beta chains came from one sample sequenced in a study of T cell responses to AZD1222 COVID-19 vaccine. TCRdb's table, derived via immunoSEQ multiplex PCR, lists solely in-frame clones and lacks some. The sample comprises more than 100,000 clones, about nine tenths of which are singletons, and roughly 1.5% rests with the top ten. This specimen was peripheral blood, taken on day 0 of AZD1222 vaccination. These receptor sequences come from an adult in good health.

The rearrangement joins TRBV4-2 to TRBJ1-1; no reliable D call. V shed 2 bases and J shed 1 base, with 8 bases lying between them. The CDR3 is 14 residues long. Per germline, CDR1 LGHNA and CDR2 YNFKEQ. Written as DNA, the CDR3 is TGTGCCAGCAGCCAATGGACGGGGAACACTGAAGCTTTCTTT. Amino acid sequence: CASSQWTGNTEAFF.

The chain is built from TRBV19 and TRBJ1-2; D call uncertain. V was trimmed by 6 bases and J by 1 base, leaving 9 bases between them. CDR1 and CDR2 (germline): LNHDA, SQIVND (reference sequence). The CDR3 length is 13 residues. The DNA for the CDR3 is TGTGCCAGTAGCCCAGGACTTAACTATGGCTACACCTTC. Its translation: CASSPGLNYGYTF.

On this clone: One end of the junction does not line up with germline, which may come from a read error. The chain uses TRBV15 and TRBJ2-7; no clear D. This CDR3 contains 12 residues. Germline V gene data show CDR1 as LNHNV and CDR2 as YYDKDF (reference sequence). CDR3 sequence (DNA): TGTGCCACCAGCAGCGGACGGTCGATTCCACACTTC. Its translation is CATSSGRSIPHF.

The V gene is TRBV3-1 (or the pseudogene TRBV3-2), the J gene TRBJ1-4, with a tentative D call TRBD1 (5 bases). Germline V lookup: CDR1 LGHDT, CDR2 YNNKEL (reference sequence). The CDR3 sequence is 15 residues long. Trimming cost V 5 bases and J 3 bases, with 13 bases left between them. The CDR3 protein is CASSLRGPANEKLFF. DNA for the CDR3: TGTGCCAGCAGCTTAAGGGGTCCAGCTAATGAAAAACTGTTTTTT.

The rearrangement joins TRBV7-8 to TRBJ2-3; D remains unclear. This CDR3 comprises 13 residues. Trimming stripped 3 bases from V and 0 bases from J, with 4 bases between. Looked up from germline, CDR1 is SGHVS and CDR2 is FQNEAQ. The CDR3 nucleotides read TGTGCCAGCAGCTTTAGTAGCACAGATACGCAGTATTTT. Its protein product is CASSFSSTDTQYF.

The gene calls are TRBV7-2 and TRBJ1-6; possible D gene TRBD1, 5 bases. The CDR3 runs 16 residues. Germline CDR1 SGHTA, CDR2 FQGNSA. V was pared by 2 bases and J by 10 bases, with 18 bases between. Here the CDR3 reads CASSLTQAVVDSPLHF. CDR3 nucleotides: TGTGCCAGCAGCTTAACACAGGCAGTCGTGGACTCACCCCTCCACTTT.

This chain joins TRBV5-4 and TRBJ2-3, with D unclear. With 4 bases removed from V and 6 bases from J, the gap between germline ends came to 15 bases. Looked up from germline, CDR1 is SGHNT and CDR2 is YYREEE (reference sequence). The CDR3 totals 14 residues. CDR3 amino acids: CASSNPKGHDTQYF. Written as DNA, the CDR3 is TGTGCCAGCAGCAACCCAAAAGGGCATGATACGCAGTATTTT. Supplemented by reference TRBV5-4 and TRBJ2-3, the full variable domain reads ETGVTQSPTHLIKTRGQQVTLRCSSQSGHNTVSWYQQALGQGPQFIFQYYREEENGRGNFPPRFSGLQFPNYSSELNVNALELDDSALYLCASSNPKGHDTQYFGPGTRLTVL.

This sequence joins TRBV18 and TRBJ1-3, with D hard to call. Germline CDR1 reads KGHSH; CDR2 reads LQKENI. The CDR3 runs 16 residues. Trimming took off 1 base at V and 0 bases at J, with 10 bases between the two ends. The DNA of the CDR3 is TGTGCCAGCTCACCACAGGAATCGAACTCTGGAAACACCATATATTTT. It specifies CASSPQESNSGNTIYF.

The gene calls are TRBV2 and TRBJ2-1, with 11 bases that match TRBD2. CDR1 and CDR2 from the germline V gene are SNHLY and FYNNEI. The junction had 4 bases not matched to a gene; V was cut back by 6 bases and J by 0 bases. CDR3 length equals 16 residues. The CDR3 nucleotides are TGTGCCAGCAGGGTCGGGACTAGCGGCTCCTACAATGAGCAGTTCTTC. It specifies CASRVGTSGSYNEQFF.

The rearrangement joins TRBV18 to TRBJ2-7, with 8 bases identical to TRBD2. J gave up 1 base and V 3 bases, and 5 bases lay outside the gene matches. Germline V lookup: CDR1 KGHSH, CDR2 LQKENI. CDR3 length: 15 amino acids. The CDR3 sequence: CASSPEASGSYEQYF. The CDR3 nucleotides are TGTGCCAGCTCACCTGAGGCTAGCGGGTCCTACGAGCAGTACTTC.

This chain joins TRBV2 and TRBJ2-2; D may be TRBD1 or TRBD2 (5 bases each). The germline V gene encodes CDR1 SNHLY and CDR2 FYNNEI. V was cut by 6 bases and J by 4 bases, with 12 bases left in between. This CDR3 spans 14 amino acids. The CDR3 nucleotides are TGTGCCAGCAGATCCTCAGGGACCACCGGGGAGCTGTTTTTT. This encodes CASRSSGTTGELFF.

This clone was picked up one time. The chain joins TRBV5-4 to TRBJ1-2, with TRBD1 identical over 12 bases. This CDR3 has 16 amino acids. The junction had 11 bases not matched to a gene; V was cut back by 4 bases and J by 7 bases. Per germline, CDR1 SGHNT and CDR2 YYREEE (reference sequence). The CDR3 region is CASSLQLGQGAGGYTF. The CDR3, as DNA: TGTGCCAGCAGCCTCCAACTGGGACAGGGGGCGGGTGGCTACACCTTC.

This rearrangement joins TRBV7-9 to TRBJ2-3, with a possible D match to TRBD2 (5 bases). This CDR3 contains 17 residues. Trimming removed 5 bases at V and 3 bases at J, with 21 bases between. Germline V CDR1 and CDR2: SEHNR, FQNEAQ (reference sequence). The CDR3 bases are TGTGCCAGCAGCAAGCTTCCGGACTCCCTCGGAACAGATACGCAGTATTTT. This gives the protein CASSKLPDSLGTDTQYF.

The rearrangement uses TRBV19 and TRBJ1-6; D gene unclear. The CDR3 is 15 amino acids. The V end lost 5 bases, the J end lost 2 bases, and 10 bases lay between the germline ends. Per germline, CDR1 LNHDA and CDR2 SQIVND (reference sequence). CDR3 sequence: CASSSGITYNSPLHF. CDR3 in DNA: TGTGCCAGTAGTTCCGGGATCACCTATAATTCACCCCTCCACTTT.

The genes are TRBV19 and TRBJ2-2; no definite D call. Germline V gene lookup returns CDR1 LNHDA and CDR2 SQIVND (reference sequence). The CDR3 contains 15 residues. V was trimmed by 7 bases and J by 7 bases, leaving 19 bases between them. The CDR3 bases are TGTGCCAGTAACCCTCGCTGGGGTATAGACGGGGAGCTGTTTTTT. It yields the protein CASNPRWGIDGELFF.

This clone was counted a single time. The chain's CDR3 is CASSRLAGTGETQYF. The CDR3 nucleotides are TGTGCCAGCAGCCGTCTAGCGGGGACCGGGGAGACCCAGTACTTC. The gene calls are TRBV11-2 and TRBJ2-5; TRBD2 aligns across 9 bases. The germline V gene encodes CDR1 SGHAT and CDR2 FQNNGV. This CDR3 has 15 amino acids. J was trimmed by 5 bases and V by 5 bases; bases with no gene match: 9.

This clone was recorded only once. The chain links TRBV4-1 to TRBJ1-2, with a weak D call TRBD1 (5 bases). This CDR3 has 16 residues. From germline, CDR1 is MGHRA and CDR2 YSYEKL. The ends were cut back, 1 base at V and 4 bases at J, with 16 bases in the middle. The CDR3 DNA is TGCGCCAGCAGCCAAGGAAGGGACGGCGGCTCCTATGGCTACACCTTC. This codes for CASSQGRDGGSYGYTF.

Concerning this clone itself: The germline gene is not matched at one end of the junction; a read error may be the cause. The chain uses TRBV4-2 and TRBJ1-2, with 8 bases matching TRBD1. CDR3 length equals 17 residues. Per the germline V gene, CDR1 is LGHNA and CDR2 is YNFKEQ. CDR3 protein: CASSQDQDRAGIRGYTF. CDR3 DNA sequence: TGTGCCAGCAGTCAAGATCAGGACAGGGCCGGGATTCGTGGCTACACCTTC.

The rearrangement uses TRBV7-2 and TRBJ2-7; the match to TRBD1 covers 8 bases. Looked up from germline, CDR1 is SGHTA and CDR2 is FQGNSA. This CDR3 is built from 14 residues. V lost 5 bases and J lost 2; bases outside the gene matches: 5. The CDR3 spells CASSLGQVPYEQYF. CDR3 sequence (DNA): TGTGCCAGCAGCCTGGGACAGGTACCCTACGAGCAGTACTTC. The full variable domain, with the rest looked up from reference TRBV7-2 and TRBJ2-7, is GAGVSQSPSNKVTEKGKDVELRCDPISGHTALYWYRQSLGQGLEFLIYFQGNSAPDKSGLPSDRFSAERTGGSVSTLTIQRTQQEDSAVYLCASSLGQVPYEQYFGPGTRLTVT.

The V and J genes are TRBV28 and TRBJ2-1; 7 bases match TRBD2. J lost 0 bases, V lost 4 bases, and 6 bases had no gene match. Per the germline V gene, CDR1 is MDHEN and CDR2 is SYDVKM. The length of the CDR3 is 16 residues. The chain's CDR3 is CASSSPGGSSYNEQFF. DNA for the CDR3: TGTGCCAGCAGTTCCCCGGGGGGAAGCTCCTACAATGAGCAGTTCTTC.

This clone has only a few counts. Different DNA sequences within this sample yield the same CDR3. The CDR3 region has the DNA TGTGCCAGCAGTACCTACAGGGGAAGAGGGAACACTGAAGCTTTCTTT. Its translation: CASSTYRGRGNTEAFF. The chain joins TRBV7-9 to TRBJ1-1; the match to TRBD1 covers 7 bases. The CDR3 runs to 16 residues. V was clipped by 6 bases and J by 1 base; unmatched bases: 11. Germline V gene lookup returns CDR1 SEHNR and CDR2 FQNEAQ (reference sequence). The full variable domain, its missing parts supplied by reference TRBV7-9 and TRBJ1-1, is DTGVSQNPRHKITKRGQNVTFRCDPISEHNRLYWYRQTLGQGPEFLTYFQNEAQLEKSRLLSDRFSAERPKGSFSTLEIQRTEQGDSAMYLCASSTYRGRGNTEAFFGQGTRLTVV.

The chain recombines TRBV9 with TRBJ2-2, with D perhaps TRBD1 or TRBD2 (5 bases each). The CDR3 has 14 residues. CDR1 SGDLS and CDR2 YYNGEE come from the germline V gene. V was shortened by 7 bases and J by 2 bases, with 12 bases between the two germline ends. Here the CDR3 reads CASAGRGNTGELFF. The CDR3 DNA reads as TGTGCCAGCGCGGGTAGGGGTAACACCGGGGAGCTGTTTTTT.

The J gene is TRBJ1-4, the V gene TRBV5-5; tentative D call: TRBD1 (5 bases). This CDR3 comprises 13 residues. Germline V gene data show CDR1 as SGHKS and CDR2 as YYEKEE (reference sequence). V was cut by 4 bases and J by 8 bases, with 12 bases left in between. The CDR3 DNA sequence: TGTGCCAGCAGCCGGGACTCAGTGGAAAAACTGTTTTTT. Protein product: CASSRDSVEKLFF.

The rearrangement joins TRBV7-2 to TRBJ1-6; D not certain. The CDR3 contains 16 residues. Trimming removed 1 base at V and 7 bases at J, with 14 bases between. Germline loops: CDR1 SGHTA, CDR2 FQGNSA. CDR3 in DNA: TGTGCCAGCAGCTTAGTAGGAAGACGGGTCAATTCACCCCTCCACTTT. It encodes CASSLVGRRVNSPLHF.

This clone was observed a handful of times. The genes are TRBV2 and TRBJ2-3, with a weak D call TRBD1 (6 bases). Germline V gene sequence: CDR1 SNHLY, CDR2 FYNNEI. V was shortened by 4 bases and J by 0 bases, with 14 bases between the two germline ends. The CDR3 loop spans 16 amino acids. The CDR3 loop reads CASSARAGDSTDTQYF. CDR3 nucleotide sequence: TGTGCCAGCAGTGCCAGGGCAGGGGATAGCACAGATACGCAGTATTTT.

The V and J genes are TRBV7-8 and TRBJ2-5; tentative D call: TRBD2 (7 bases). CDR3 size: 16 residues. Germline V CDR1 and CDR2: SGHVS, FQNEAQ. Trimming left V 4 bases short and J 1 base short, with 16 bases between. CDR3 sequence (DNA): TGTGCCAGCAGCTCCTTGAGGGGGGGGTTCCAAGAGACCCAGTACTTC. This codes for CASSSLRGGFQETQYF.

J is TRBJ2-1 and V is TRBV19; 9 bases agree with TRBD2. CDR1 LNHDA and CDR2 SQIVND come from the germline V gene (reference sequence). V lost 5 bases, J lost 4 bases, and 9 bases stayed unmatched. The CDR3 contains 16 residues. Written as DNA, the CDR3 is TGTGCCAGTAGTCGGCTAGCGGGGTCCCAATACAATGAGCAGTTCTTC. Protein product: CASSRLAGSQYNEQFF.

The V and J genes are TRBV7-7 and TRBJ2-3, with 14 bases identical to TRBD2. There are 15 residues in the CDR3. The V gene's germline CDR1 is SSHAT and CDR2 FNYEAQ (reference sequence). V trimming: 4 bases; J trimming: 6 bases; junction bases outside the gene matches: 3. Here the CDR3 reads CASSSGLAGVDTQYF. Written as DNA, the CDR3 is TGTGCCAGCAGCTCGGGACTAGCGGGGGTGGATACGCAGTATTTT.

This chain joins TRBV28 and TRBJ2-3; D is undetermined. This CDR3 spans 13 amino acids. V was cut by 6 bases and J by 1 base, with 8 bases left in between. Germline CDR1 and CDR2: MDHEN and SYDVKM. The chain's CDR3 is CASSSVGTDTQYF. CDR3 bases: TGTGCCAGCAGCTCCGTAGGCACAGATACGCAGTATTTT.